These 26 T cell receptor beta chains came from one sample sequenced in a study of a mutant IDH1 vaccine in newly diagnosed glioma. The time point is: week 23, last vaccination. Every vaccine dose comprised 300 ug of mutant IDH1 20-mer peptide plus topical imiquimod. Sequencing was performed with immunoSEQ multiplex PCR; in TCRdb, only in-frame clones are kept and a portion is missing. The data show about 55,000 clones, with 80% seen just once and roughly 6% held by the top ten. No antigen has been identified for these receptors. The sample here was PBMCs, taken from a glioma patient whose treatment included an IDH1 peptide vaccine. The receptors derive from a man aged 35 to 55 with glioma.

This chain connects TRBV19 to TRBJ1-2, with TRBD1 identical over 7 bases. Germline V gene data show CDR1 as LNHDA and CDR2 as SQIVND (reference sequence). J was trimmed by 5 bases and V by 5 bases; bases with no gene match: 8. The CDR3 sequence is 14 residues long. The CDR3 nucleotides read TGTGCCAGTAGTGGGGCGGACAGGCCGTATGGCTACACCTTC. This codes for CASSGADRPYGYTF.

The V and J genes are TRBV6-5 and TRBJ1-6; TRBD1 agrees at 8 bases. This CDR3 has 16 residues. Germline V gives CDR1 MNHEY, CDR2 SVGAGI. J was trimmed by 6 bases and V by 1 base; bases with no gene match: 5. The CDR3 spells CASSYLGQGRNSPLHF. The CDR3, as DNA: TGTGCCAGCAGTTACTTAGGACAGGGTCGTAATTCACCCCTCCACTTT.

The chain employs TRBV5-1 and TRBJ2-5; 10 bases map to TRBD2. The junction had 12 bases not matched to a gene; V was cut back by 1 base and J by 6 bases. This CDR3 is built from 17 residues. The germline gives CDR1 SGHRS, CDR2 YFSETQ. The DNA of the CDR3 is TGCGCCAGCAGCTTGTTGCTAGCGGGGGCCCGGTCTAAGACCCAGTACTTC. Translating it yields CASSLLLAGARSKTQYF.

The genes are TRBV7-2 and TRBJ1-6; D not certain. This CDR3 comprises 12 residues. The germline V and J ends were trimmed by 6 bases and 7 bases, with 7 bases remaining between them. CDR1 and CDR2 (germline): SGHTA, FQGNSA. The chain's CDR3 is CASRLENSPLHF. CDR3 nucleotides: TGTGCCAGCAGACTAGAGAATTCACCCCTCCACTTT.

The J gene is TRBJ2-1, the V gene TRBV7-9; D is uncertain. V gave up 4 bases and J gave up 5 bases, with 15 bases separating them. The germline CDR1 and CDR2 sequences are SEHNR and FQNEAQ (reference sequence). The CDR3 has 15 residues. The CDR3 sequence: CASSSTDGVHNEQFF. CDR3 sequence (DNA): TGTGCCAGCAGCTCAACGGACGGTGTCCACAATGAGCAGTTCTTC.

The chain combines TRBV6-5 with TRBJ2-3; D call uncertain. CDR3 length: 14 amino acids. Germline values: CDR1 MNHEY, CDR2 SVGAGI. The germline V and J ends were trimmed by 0 bases and 6 bases, with 10 bases remaining between them. The CDR3 loop reads CASSYSLGSDTQYF. CDR3 bases: TGTGCCAGCAGTTACTCGTTAGGGTCGGATACGCAGTATTTT.

This clone was observed a few times. V is TRBV14 and J is TRBJ1-1; D remains unclear. Germline loops: CDR1 SGHDN, CDR2 FVKESK. V was cut by 5 bases and J by 1 base, with 8 bases left in between. The CDR3 extends over 13 amino acids. The DNA for the CDR3 is TGTGCCAGCAGCGCACCTGGGAACACTGAAGCTTTCTTT. Translation: CASSAPGNTEAFF.

This clone appeared a few times. The V gene is TRBV4-1, the J gene TRBJ1-1, with D perhaps TRBD1 (6 bases). V was cut by 0 bases and J by 0 bases, with 8 bases left in between. CDR1 and CDR2 from the germline V gene are MGHRA and YSYEKL. The CDR3 covers 15 residues. The DNA of the CDR3 is TGCGCCAGCAGCCAAGAGAGGACAGTGAACACTGAAGCTTTCTTT. Translating it yields CASSQERTVNTEAFF.

The rearrangement joins TRBV25-1 to TRBJ1-2, with D perhaps TRBD1 (5 bases). Trimming pared 6 bases from V and 5 bases from J, leaving 16 bases between. This CDR3 is 14 amino acids long. Germline-derived CDR1 and CDR2 are MGHDK and SYGVNS. The CDR3 nucleotides read TGTGCCAGCAGGCCGAGGGGAAATAGATATGGCTACACCTTC. It yields the protein CASRPRGNRYGYTF.

The chain combines TRBV27 with TRBJ1-6, with D possibly being TRBD1 (5 bases). The CDR3 has 16 residues. Trimming removed 4 bases from V and 11 bases from J, with 21 bases in between. Per the germline V gene, CDR1 is MNHEY and CDR2 is SMNVEV (reference sequence). In nucleotides, the CDR3 is TGTGCCAGCAGTTCAGGTTGGGGACGCCGCGGGGCACCCCTCCACTTT. This translates into CASSSGWGRRGAPLHF.

The J gene is TRBJ2-3, the V gene TRBV15, with no clear D. Trimming removed 0 bases from V and 2 bases from J, with 9 bases in between. The germline V gene has CDR1 LNHNV and CDR2 YYDKDF (reference sequence). This CDR3 spans 15 amino acids. The CDR3: CATSRDSQVTDTQYF. The CDR3 nucleotides are TGTGCCACCAGCAGAGACAGTCAAGTCACAGATACGCAGTATTTT. The variable domain in full, completed from reference TRBV15 and TRBJ2-3, reads DAMVIQNPRYQVTQFGKPVTLSCSQTLNHNVMYWYQQKSSQAPKLLFHYYDKDFNNEADTPDNFQSRRPNTSFCFLDIRSPGLGDTAMYLCATSRDSQVTDTQYFGPGTRLTVL.

The rearrangement joins TRBV4-1 to TRBJ2-7, with 8 bases that match TRBD2. Germline CDR1 and CDR2: MGHRA and YSYEKL. The V segment lost 3 bases and the J segment 1 base; nucleotides outside the gene matches: 5. The CDR3 covers 15 residues. CDR3 protein: CASSQVSGASYEQYF. Here the CDR3 DNA reads TGCGCCAGCAGCCAGGTTAGCGGGGCGTCCTACGAGCAGTACTTC.

V usage is TRBV6-5 and J usage is TRBJ1-2; no clear D. The germline CDR1 and CDR2 sequences are MNHEY and SVGAGI. This CDR3 comprises 15 residues. V was shortened by 2 bases and J by 8 bases, with 18 bases between the two germline ends. Here the CDR3 reads CASSYEEPTLGGYTF. In DNA, the CDR3 is TGTGCCAGCAGTTACGAGGAACCCACACTAGGCGGCTACACCTTC.

In this sample, this clone turned up once. The CDR3 region has the DNA TGTGCCAGCAGCTGGGAGGTGACGGAAGAGACCCAGTACTTC. As protein: CASSWEVTEETQYF. The chain carries TRBV5-5 and TRBJ2-5; TRBD2 might be the D (6 bases). The CDR3 is 14 residues long. Germline-derived CDR1 and CDR2 are SGHKS and YYEKEE (reference sequence). Trimming removed 3 bases at V and 3 bases at J, with 12 bases between.

This clone was seen only once. This chain links TRBV10-3 with TRBJ1-6; 8 bases match TRBD1. The germline V gene encodes CDR1 ENHRY and CDR2 SYGVKD. Trimming removed 6 bases from V and 7 bases from J; junction bases left unmatched: 11. The CDR3 contains 16 residues. The CDR3: CAISQTGGSGNSPLHF. CDR3 sequence (DNA): TGTGCCATCAGCCAAACAGGGGGTAGTGGAAATTCACCCCTCCACTTT.

This clone was counted a few times. CDR3 sequence (DNA): TGTGCCAGCGGTGGATATGGCTACACCTTC. This gives the protein CASGGYGYTF. V and J are TRBV5-8 and TRBJ1-2; no firm D call. V gave up 7 bases and J gave up 5 bases, with 6 bases separating them. The CDR3 is 10 amino acids. The germline gives CDR1 SGHTS, CDR2 YDEGEE.

CDR3 nucleotide sequence: TGTGCCAGCAGCCGGGACAGAATTCAGCCCCAGCATTTT. Protein sequence: CASSRDRIQPQHF. This chain links TRBV19 with TRBJ1-5; 7 nucleotides line up with TRBD1. The CDR3 totals 13 residues. Germline values: CDR1 LNHDA, CDR2 SQIVND (reference sequence). The junction had 8 bases not matched to a gene; V was cut back by 9 bases and J by 6 bases.

The chain recombines TRBV4-1 with TRBJ2-5, with 8 bases lining up with TRBD1. The trim removed 4 bases at V and 4 bases at J, leaving 8 bases unmatched. Germline assignment: CDR1 MGHRA and CDR2 YSYEKL. The length of the CDR3 is 15 residues. Written as DNA, the CDR3 is TGCGCCAGCAGCCGAACGCAGGGGGCGCGAGAGACCCAGTACTTC. Translated, it gives CASSRTQGARETQYF.

This clone was detected a few times. The gene calls are TRBV11-2 and TRBJ2-7; D ambiguous. From germline, CDR1 is SGHAT and CDR2 FQNNGV. The CDR3 loop spans 12 amino acids. Trimming removed 5 bases from V and 4 bases from J, with 9 bases in between. The CDR3 loop reads CASSPLGYEQYF. The DNA for the CDR3 is TGTGCCAGCAGCCCCCTAGGTTACGAGCAGTACTTC.

CDR3 in DNA: TGTGCCAGCAGGGTCGGATCCAACACTGAAGCTTTCTTT. It translates to CASRVGSNTEAFF. The V gene is TRBV6-1, the J gene TRBJ1-1, with unresolved D. V was trimmed by 6 bases and J by 2 bases, leaving 10 bases between them. Germline lookup yields CDR1 MNHNS and CDR2 SASEGT. CDR3 size: 13 residues.

V is TRBV7-8 and J is TRBJ1-5, with a possible D match to TRBD1 (6 bases). The CDR3 sequence is 14 residues long. V was cut by 6 bases and J by 4 bases, with 13 bases left in between. The germline CDR1 and CDR2 sequences are SGHVS and FQNEAQ. The CDR3 sequence: CASSPRQANQPQHF. The CDR3 DNA follows: TGTGCCAGCAGTCCTCGACAGGCAAATCAGCCCCAGCATTTT.

The genes are TRBV6-6 and TRBJ2-3; D is possibly TRBD1 (5 bases). CDR1 is MNHNY and CDR2 is SVGAGI in the germline V gene (reference sequence). The CDR3 has 15 amino acids. V lost 0 bases, J lost 1 base, and 8 bases lay in between. The CDR3 loop is CASSYSVQGTDTQYF. The DNA of the CDR3 is TGTGCCAGCAGTTACTCGGTACAGGGCACAGATACGCAGTATTTT.

The chain combines TRBV5-6 with TRBJ1-4; D perhaps matches TRBD1 (6 bases). Deletions cut 4 bases from V and 5 bases from J, with 15 bases between. There are 15 residues in the CDR3. Germline CDR1 SGHDT, CDR2 YYEEEE. CDR3 DNA sequence: TGTGCCAGCAGCGGTGGGGGGCGCGGCAATGAAAAACTGTTTTTT. Protein product: CASSGGGRGNEKLFF. Supplemented by reference TRBV5-6 and TRBJ1-4, the full variable domain reads DAGVTQSPTHLIKTRGQQVTLRCSPKSGHDTVSWYQQALGQGPQFIFQYYEEEERQRGNFPDRFSGHQFPNYSSELNVNALLLGDSALYLCASSGGGRGNEKLFFGSGTQLSVL.

V is TRBV9 and J is TRBJ2-7; no clear D gene. The CDR3 loop spans 15 amino acids. Germline V lookup: CDR1 SGDLS, CDR2 YYNGEE. V was shortened by 0 bases and J by 2 bases, with 12 bases between the two germline ends. The CDR3 DNA follows: TGTGCCAGCAGCGTAGAGGCTGAATCCCCCTACGAGCAGTACTTC. Protein product: CASSVEAESPYEQYF.

V is TRBV10-3 and J is TRBJ1-5; D might be TRBD1 (5 bases). The CDR3 length is 12 residues. V lost 8 bases and J 6 bases, leaving 11 bases between the germline ends. Looked up from germline, CDR1 is ENHRY and CDR2 is SYGVKD. The CDR3 sequence: CAIAREGQPQHF. The CDR3 region has the DNA TGTGCCATCGCCAGGGAGGGTCAGCCCCAGCATTTT.

Only one count was recorded for this clone. The chain couples TRBV6-1 to TRBJ1-1, with 8 bases fitting TRBD1. V lost 6 bases and J lost 10; bases outside the gene matches: 7. Germline V gene sequence: CDR1 MNHNS, CDR2 SASEGT. This CDR3 comprises 12 residues. CDR3 loop: CASRTGDVPAFF. The CDR3 DNA sequence: TGTGCCAGCAGGACAGGGGATGTCCCAGCTTTCTTT.